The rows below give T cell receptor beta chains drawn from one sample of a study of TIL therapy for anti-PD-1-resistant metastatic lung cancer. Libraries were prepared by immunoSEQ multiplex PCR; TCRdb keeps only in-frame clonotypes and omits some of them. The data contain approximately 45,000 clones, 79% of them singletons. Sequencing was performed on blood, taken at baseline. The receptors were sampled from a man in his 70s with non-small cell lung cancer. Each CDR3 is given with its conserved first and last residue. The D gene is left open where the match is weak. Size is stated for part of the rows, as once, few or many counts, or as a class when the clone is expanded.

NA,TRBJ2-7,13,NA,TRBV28,CASSLRVPYEQYF,TGTGCCAGCAGTTTAAGGGTCCCCTACGAGCAGTACTTC
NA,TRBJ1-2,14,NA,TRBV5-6,CASSPLRVATGYTF,TGTGCCAGCAGCCCACTTCGGGTGGCTACTGGCTACACCTTC
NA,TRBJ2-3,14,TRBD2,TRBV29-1,CSVRLAGGPDTQYF,TGCAGCGTGCGACTAGCGGGAGGTCCAGATACGCAGTATTTT
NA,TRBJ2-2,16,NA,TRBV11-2,CASSLLPGDTTGELFF,TGTGCCAGCAGCTTACTGCCGGGAGACACCACCGGGGAGCTGTTTTTT
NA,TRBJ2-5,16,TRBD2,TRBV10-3,CAISSGTSGVQETQYF,TGTGCCATCAGCTCCGGGACTAGCGGCGTCCAAGAGACCCAGTACTTC
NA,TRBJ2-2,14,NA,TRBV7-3,CASSSGPGAGELFF,TGTGCCAGCAGCTCGGGACCGGGCGCCGGGGAGCTGTTTTTT
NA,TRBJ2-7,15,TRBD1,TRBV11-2,CASSLGTGIDHEQYF,TGTGCCAGCAGCTTAGGGACAGGGATCGACCACGAGCAGTACTTC
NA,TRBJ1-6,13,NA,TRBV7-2,CASSLEGDSPLHF,TGTGCCAGCAGCTTAGAGGGGGATTCACCCCTCCACTTT
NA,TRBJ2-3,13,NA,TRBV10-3,CAISERATDTQYF,TGTGCCATCAGTGAGAGAGCGACAGATACGCAGTATTTT
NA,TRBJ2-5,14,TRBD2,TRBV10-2,CASRPSGIQETQYF,TGCGCCAGCAGACCTAGCGGAATACAAGAGACCCAGTACTTC
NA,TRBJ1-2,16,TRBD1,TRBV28,CASSYRGTALFYGYTF,TGTGCCAGCAGCTACCGAGGGACAGCATTATTTTATGGCTACACCTTC
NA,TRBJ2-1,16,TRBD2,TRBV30,CAWLEPSGRPNNEQFF,TGTGCCTGGTTAGAACCTAGCGGGAGGCCCAACAATGAGCAGTTCTTC
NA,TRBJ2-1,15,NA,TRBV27,CASSLFRVVYNEQFF,TGTGCCAGCAGTTTATTCCGGGTGGTATACAATGAGCAGTTCTTC
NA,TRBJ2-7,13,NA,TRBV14,CARTLEGLYEQYF,TGTGCCAGAACCCTCGAGGGTCTGTACGAGCAGTACTTC
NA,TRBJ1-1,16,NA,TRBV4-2,CASSQGIGGSGTEAFF,TGTGCCAGCAGCCAAGGGATAGGGGGTTCGGGCACTGAAGCTTTCTTT
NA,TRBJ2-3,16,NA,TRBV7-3,CASSLTGQTVGDTQYF,TGTGCCAGCAGCTTAACGGGTCAGACTGTTGGGGATACGCAGTATTTT
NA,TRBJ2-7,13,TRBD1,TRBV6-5,CASSGDRTGEQYF,TGTGCCAGCTCCGGCGATCGGACAGGGGAGCAGTACTTC
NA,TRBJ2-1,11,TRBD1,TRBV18,CASSAGTGILF,TGTGCCAGCTCGGCCGGGACAGGGATTCTCTTC
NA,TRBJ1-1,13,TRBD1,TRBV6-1,CASRLTGETEAFF,TGTGCCAGCAGATTGACAGGGGAAACTGAAGCTTTCTTT
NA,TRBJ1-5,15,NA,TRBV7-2,CASSLSGYSNQPQHF,TGTGCCAGCAGCTTATCGGGTTATAGCAATCAGCCCCAGCATTTT
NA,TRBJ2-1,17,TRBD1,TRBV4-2,CASSQETGRTGRGEQFF,TGTGCCAGCAGCCAAGAAACGGGACGGACAGGGCGTGGAGAGCAGTTCTTC
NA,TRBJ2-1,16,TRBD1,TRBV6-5,CASSYSSGTGYNEQFF,TGTGCCAGCAGTTACTCGAGTGGGACAGGTTACAATGAGCAGTTCTTC
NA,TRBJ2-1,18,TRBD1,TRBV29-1,CSVSLYFQGAGSYNEQFF,TGCAGCGTCTCCTTATATTTCCAGGGGGCAGGATCCTACAATGAGCAGTTCTTC
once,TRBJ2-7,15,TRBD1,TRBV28,CASSTHRQGSYEQYF,TGTGCCAGCAGTACCCATCGACAGGGCTCCTACGAGCAGTACTTC
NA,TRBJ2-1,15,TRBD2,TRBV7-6,CASSLGSGRAGEQFF,TGTGCCAGCAGCTTAGGGAGCGGGAGGGCCGGTGAGCAGTTCTTC
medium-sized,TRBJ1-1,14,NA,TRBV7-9,CASSLRDTNTEAFF,TGTGCCAGCAGCTTGCGGGACACGAACACTGAAGCTTTCTTT
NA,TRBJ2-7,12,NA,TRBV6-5,CASSRRDYEQYF,TGTGCCAGCAGTCGCCGGGACTACGAGCAGTACTTC
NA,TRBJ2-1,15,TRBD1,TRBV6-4,CASSLDRGPYNEQFF,TGTGCCAGCAGCCTTGACAGGGGCCCCTACAATGAGCAGTTCTTC
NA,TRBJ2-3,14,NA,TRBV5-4,CASSLAVATDTQYF,TGTGCCAGCAGCTTAGCGGTCGCCACAGATACGCAGTATTTT
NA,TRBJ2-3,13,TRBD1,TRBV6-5,CASSRTGQDTQYF,TGTGCCAGCAGTAGGACAGGGCAAGATACGCAGTATTTT
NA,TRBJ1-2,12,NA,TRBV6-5,CASRGTSRGYTF,TGTGCCAGCAGGGGGACGAGTAGAGGCTACACCTTC
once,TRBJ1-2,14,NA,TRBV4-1,CASSQEEGLYGYTF,TGCGCCAGCAGCCAAGAAGAGGGACTCTATGGCTACACCTTC
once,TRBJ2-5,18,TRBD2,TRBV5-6,CASSLWGTSGRAPETQYF,TGTGCCAGCAGCTTGTGGGGGACTAGCGGGAGGGCCCCGGAGACCCAGTACTTC
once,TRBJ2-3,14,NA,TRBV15,CATSAGGVTDTQYF,TGTGCCACCAGCGCAGGGGGGGTCACAGATACGCAGTATTTT
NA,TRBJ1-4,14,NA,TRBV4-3,CASSQDSGYEKLFF,TGCGCCAGCAGCCAAGATTCGGGGTACGAAAAACTGTTTTTT
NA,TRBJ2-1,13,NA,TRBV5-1,CASTIQRDNEQFF,TGCGCCAGCACAATCCAGCGGGACAATGAGCAGTTCTTC
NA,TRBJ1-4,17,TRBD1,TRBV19,CASSIGSGTGFNEKLFF,TGTGCCAGTAGTATAGGATCCGGGACAGGATTTAATGAAAAACTGTTTTTT
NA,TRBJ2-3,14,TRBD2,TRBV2,CASKGLADYDTQYF,TGTGCCAGCAAGGGACTAGCGGACTATGATACGCAGTATTTT
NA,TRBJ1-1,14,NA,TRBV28,CASRSRAGVTEAFF,TGTGCCAGCAGGTCTAGGGCGGGAGTCACTGAAGCTTTCTTT
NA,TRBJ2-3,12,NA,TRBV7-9,CASSLGKDTQYF,TGTGCCAGCAGCTTGGGAAAGGATACGCAGTATTTT
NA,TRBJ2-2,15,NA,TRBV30,CAWSVFRADTGELFF,TGTGCCTGGAGTGTATTTAGGGCCGACACCGGGGAGCTGTTTTTT
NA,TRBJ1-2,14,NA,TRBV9,CASSPYQELYGYTF,TGTGCCAGCAGCCCTTATCAAGAGCTCTATGGCTACACCTTC
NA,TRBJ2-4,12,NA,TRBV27,CASSLQGNIQYF,TGTGCCAGCAGTTTGCAGGGAAACATTCAGTACTTC
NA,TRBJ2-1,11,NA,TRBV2,CASRDINEQFF,TGTGCCAGCAGGGACATAAATGAGCAGTTCTTC
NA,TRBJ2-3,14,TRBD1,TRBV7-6,CASRQGVSTDTQYF,TGTGCCAGCAGACAGGGGGTTAGCACAGATACGCAGTATTTT
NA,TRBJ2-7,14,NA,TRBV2,CASIRPGSTYEQYF,TGTGCCAGCATTCGACCCGGAAGCACCTACGAGCAGTACTTC
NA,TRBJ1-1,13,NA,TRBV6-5,CASRTTRNTEAFF,TGTGCCAGCAGAACCACAAGGAACACTGAAGCTTTCTTT
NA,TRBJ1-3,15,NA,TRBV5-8,CASSLKKTAGNTIYF,TGTGCCAGCAGCTTGAAGAAGACGGCTGGAAACACCATATATTTT
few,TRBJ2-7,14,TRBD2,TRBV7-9,CASSLASGRYEQYF,TGTGCCAGCAGCTTAGCTAGCGGGAGATACGAGCAGTACTTC
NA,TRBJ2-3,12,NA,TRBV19,CASSISTHTQYF,TGTGCCAGTAGTATCTCGACACATACGCAGTATTTT
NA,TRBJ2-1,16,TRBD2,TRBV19,CASSIEGSGRRNEQFF,TGTGCCAGTAGTATAGAGGGTAGCGGGAGACGGAATGAGCAGTTCTTC
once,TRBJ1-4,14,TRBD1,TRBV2,CASSRRGQNEKLFF,TGTGCCAGCAGCCGCAGGGGGCAAAATGAAAAACTGTTTTTT